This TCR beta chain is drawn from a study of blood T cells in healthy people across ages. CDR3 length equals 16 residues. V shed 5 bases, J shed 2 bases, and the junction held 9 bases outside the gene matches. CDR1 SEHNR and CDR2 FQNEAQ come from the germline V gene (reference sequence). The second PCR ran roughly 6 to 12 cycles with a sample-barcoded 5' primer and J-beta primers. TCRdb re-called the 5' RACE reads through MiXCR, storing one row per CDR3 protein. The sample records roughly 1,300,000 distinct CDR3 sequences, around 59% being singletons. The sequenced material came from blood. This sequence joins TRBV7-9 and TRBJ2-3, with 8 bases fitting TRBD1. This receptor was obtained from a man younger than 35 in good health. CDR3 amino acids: CASSGWGQEVTDTQYF. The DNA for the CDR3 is TGTGCCAGCAGCGGCTGGGGACAGGAGGTCACAGATACGCAGTATTTT.